This TCR beta chain was identified during a study of blood T cell repertoires in COVID-19. About the study: PBMCs, B-cell-depleted T cells, or T cells provided the cDNA or gDNA that made up the material.

Trimming took 0 bases from V and 2 from J; bases not matched to a gene: 5. The CDR3 length is 16 residues. The germline V gene encodes CDR1 LGHNT and CDR2 FRNRAP. Original handling: Estimates of nucleated cell counts were drawn from the amplification of reference gene primers. Assay: immunoSEQ multiplex PCR; the TCRdb copy retains only in-frame clones and omits some. V and J calls and clone size come straight from that table; D and trimming were deduced from the DNA. The top ten hold about 2% of the sample, which has about 81,000 clones, about nine tenths seen once. This clonotype was sampled from a woman aged 45-59 years in a cohort sampled during active COVID-19. The chain has TRBV12-5 and TRBJ2-3; 7 bases match TRBD1. Source material: peripheral blood. The chain's CDR3 is CASGLVPRGNTDTQYF. The CDR3 DNA sequence: TGTGCTAGTGGTTTGGTACCCAGGGGGAACACAGATACGCAGTATTTT. Filled out from reference TRBV12-5 and TRBJ2-3, the complete variable domain reads DARVTQTPRHKVTEMGQEVTMRCQPILGHNTVFWYRQTMMQGLELLAYFRNRAPLDDSGMPKDRFSAEMPDATLATLKIQPSEPRDSAVYFCASGLVPRGNTDTQYFGPGTRLTVL.